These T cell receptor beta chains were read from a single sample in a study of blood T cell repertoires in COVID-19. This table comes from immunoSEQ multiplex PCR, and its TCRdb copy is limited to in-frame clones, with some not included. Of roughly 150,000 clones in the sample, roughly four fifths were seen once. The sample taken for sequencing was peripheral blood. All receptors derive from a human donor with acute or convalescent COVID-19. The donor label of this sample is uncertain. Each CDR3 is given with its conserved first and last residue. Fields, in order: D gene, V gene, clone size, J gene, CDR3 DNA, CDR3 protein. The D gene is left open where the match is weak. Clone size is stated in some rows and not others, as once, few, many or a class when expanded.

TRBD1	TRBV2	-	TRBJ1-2	TGTGCCAGCAGATGGACAGGGGCGACCTATGGCTACACCTTC	CASRWTGATYGYTF
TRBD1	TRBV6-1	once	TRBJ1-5	TGTGCCAGCAGTGAACAGGGGGAAATGGGGCCCCAGCATTTT	CASSEQGEMGPQHF
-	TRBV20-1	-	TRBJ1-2	TGCAGTGCTAAGCCCAACTATGGCTACACCTTC	CSAKPNYGYTF
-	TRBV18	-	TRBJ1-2	TGTGCCAGCTCGAGGGACTCTAACGGCTATGGCTACACCTTC	CASSRDSNGYGYTF
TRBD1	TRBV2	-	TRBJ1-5	TGTGCCAGCAGGACGGGACAGGTCAATCAGCCCCAGCATTTT	CASRTGQVNQPQHF
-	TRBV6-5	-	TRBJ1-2	TGTGCCAGCACCGGACAGTTTGGCTACACCTTC	CASTGQFGYTF
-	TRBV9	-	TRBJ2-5	TGTGCCAGCAGCGTAGGATCTTCGGGGGTAGGAGAGACCCAGTACTTC	CASSVGSSGVGETQYF
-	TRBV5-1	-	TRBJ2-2	TGCGCCAGCAGCGTAGAAGATAGAAGGTCGGGCGGGGAGCTGTTTTTT	CASSVEDRRSGGELFF
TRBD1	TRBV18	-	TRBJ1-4	TGTGCCAGCTCACAGAGGGACAGGGAGGCTAATGAAAAACTGTTTTTT	CASSQRDREANEKLFF
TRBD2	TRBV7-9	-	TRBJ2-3	TGTGCCAGCAGCTTAGTCCCAGCGGGGGTTACTAATACGCAGTATTTT	CASSLVPAGVTNTQYF
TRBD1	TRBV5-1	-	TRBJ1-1	TGCGCCAGCAGCCCGAGGGGGCACTTAGGCACTGAAGCTTTCTTT	CASSPRGHLGTEAFF
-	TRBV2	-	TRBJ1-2	TGTGCCAGCAGTGATACAAACTATGGCTACACCTTC	CASSDTNYGYTF
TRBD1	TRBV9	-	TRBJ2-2	TGTGCCAGCAGCGGCCAAAGGACAGGCCAGCACACCGGGGAGCTGTTTTTT	CASSGQRTGQHTGELFF
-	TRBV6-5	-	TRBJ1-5	TGTGCCAGCAGTTACGGGGGGGGTCAGCCCCAGCATTTT	CASSYGGGQPQHF
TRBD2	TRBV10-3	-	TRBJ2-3	TGTGCCATCAACGGACTAGCGGAGAGCACAGATACGCAGTATTTT	CAINGLAESTDTQYF
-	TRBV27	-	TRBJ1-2	TGTGCCAGCAGTCTAGCCCGCGGGCCCTATGGCTACACCTTC	CASSLARGPYGYTF